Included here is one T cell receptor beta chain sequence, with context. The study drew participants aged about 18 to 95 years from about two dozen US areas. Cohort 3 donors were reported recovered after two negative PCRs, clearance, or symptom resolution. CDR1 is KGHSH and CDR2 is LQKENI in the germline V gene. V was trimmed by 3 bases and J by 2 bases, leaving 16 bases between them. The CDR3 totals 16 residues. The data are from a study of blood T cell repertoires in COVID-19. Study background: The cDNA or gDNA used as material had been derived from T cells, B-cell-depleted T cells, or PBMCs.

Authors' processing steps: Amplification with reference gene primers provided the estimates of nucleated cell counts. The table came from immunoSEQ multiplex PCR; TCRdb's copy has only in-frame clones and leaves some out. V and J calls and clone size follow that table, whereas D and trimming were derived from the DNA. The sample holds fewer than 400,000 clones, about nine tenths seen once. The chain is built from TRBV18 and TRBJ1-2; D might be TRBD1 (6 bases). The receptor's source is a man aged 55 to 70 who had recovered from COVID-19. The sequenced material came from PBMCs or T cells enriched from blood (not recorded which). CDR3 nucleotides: TGTGCCAGCTCACCGTTCACTTCCGGGACAAACTATGGCTACACCTTC. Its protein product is CASSPFTSGTNYGYTF.